This TCR beta chain was sequenced in a study of blood T cell repertoires in COVID-19. Study overall: The United States, Italy and Spain provided the acute and convalescent COVID-19 samples. PBMCs, B-cell-depleted T cells, or T cells were the source of the cDNA or gDNA that made up the material.

This clone was detected once. Sequencing used immunoSEQ multiplex PCR; TCRdb keeps in-frame clones, though not all of them. The sample carries hundreds of thousands of clones, around 92% recorded once. There are 15 residues in the CDR3. Germline values: CDR1 MDHEN, CDR2 SYDVKM. V was pared by 8 bases and J by 2 bases, with 15 bases between. The receptor was derived from a man aged 40-49 years with acute or convalescent COVID-19. The chain has TRBV28 and TRBJ1-4; no reliable D call. The sample comprised peripheral blood. CDR3 in amino acids: CASGGGKGTNEKLFF. CDR3 DNA: TGTGCCAGCGGTGGAGGGAAAGGGACTAATGAAAAACTGTTTTTT. Together with reference TRBV28 and TRBJ1-4, the CDR3 gives the full variable domain: DVKVTQSSRYLVKRTGEKVFLECVQDMDHENMFWYRQDPGLGLRLIYFSYDVKMKEKGDIPEGYSVSREKKERFSLILESASTNQTSMYLCASGGGKGTNEKLFFGSGTQLSVL.